Many counts were recorded for the clone carrying this T cell receptor beta chain. The data stem from a study of early T cells in non-severe SARS-CoV-2 infection. TCRdb called the 5' RACE reads again in MiXCR, with one record for every CDR3 protein. The sample holds tens of thousands of distinct CDR3 sequences, roughly 5% seen once. V lost 1 base to trimming and J lost 9 bases, with 10 bases between them. CDR1 is MGHRA, CDR2 YSYEKL, per germline. The CDR3 totals 13 residues. The V gene is TRBV4-1, the J gene TRBJ2-1; no clear D. This clonotype originated in an adult who was a healthcare worker with PCR-confirmed SARS-CoV-2 infection or an uninfected control (not recorded which). The sequenced sample was whole blood, obtained at baseline. The CDR3 here is CASSQGQHGEQFF. The CDR3 DNA sequence: TGCGCCAGCAGCCAAGGCCAGCACGGTGAGCAGTTCTTC.